What follows describes a single T cell receptor beta chain. The antigen remains undetermined. This sample is drawn from a study of a mutant IDH1 vaccine in newly diagnosed glioma. Whole-study context: Of the patients given treatment, around 60% were male and approximately 40% were female, and a mean age of around 41 years was recorded. Prior therapy was radiotherapy, temozolomide, or both; most received both.

Study observations and caveats: Immune responses arising from the vaccine appeared in about 95% of patients.

Profiled with immunoSEQ multiplex PCR; TCRdb holds only in-frame clones, not every one. The sample shows about 53,000 clones, 80% to 90% of them seen only once. Indicated time point: week 23, last vaccination. All doses held 300 ug of mutant IDH1 20-mer peptide, with topical imiquimod. Every donor had a new WHO grade 3 or 4 astrocytoma that was IDH1-mutant, with loss of nuclear ATRX. Material: PBMCs, obtained from a glioma patient whose treatment included an IDH1 peptide vaccine. The TCR originated in a woman between 40 and 55 years old with glioma. Some clones in this sample may be carry-over from other donors' samples.

The CDR3 DNA reads TGTGCCAGCAGTTCGGGGGGGAGCGAGCAGTACTTC. The encoded protein is CASSSGGSEQYF. This chain joins TRBV27 and TRBJ2-7, with 8 nucleotides matching TRBD2. The junction had 2 bases not matched to a gene; V was cut back by 4 bases and J by 6 bases. CDR3 length equals 12 residues. Germline CDR1 reads MNHEY; CDR2 reads SMNVEV (reference sequence).